The subject of this entry is one T cell receptor (beta chain). The sample is drawn from a study of blood T cell repertoires in COVID-19. Study overall: COVID-19 samples from acute and convalescent phases originated in the United States, Italy and Spain. PBMCs, B-cell-depleted T cells, or T cells provided the cDNA or gDNA that made up the material.

The CDR3 has 19 amino acids. V lost 4 bases and J 1 base, leaving 26 bases between the germline ends. Germline V CDR1 and CDR2: ENHRY, SYGVKD. In the original processing: Counts of nucleated cells, estimated from reference gene primer amplification, were obtained. The protocol was immunoSEQ multiplex PCR, while the TCRdb copy is restricted to in-frame clones and leaves out a portion. D and trimming come from the DNA, and the V and J calls and clone size come from that table. The table lists fewer than 300,000 clones, roughly 90% of them singletons. The TCR was taken from a young woman with COVID-19, enrolled during active disease. Sequenced input: peripheral blood. The chain recombines TRBV10-3 with TRBJ2-7, with D maybe TRBD1 (5 bases). Written as DNA, the CDR3 is TGTGCCATCAGTGGTTTGTTAGACAGAACCAGCCAGAGGTCCTACGAGCAGTACTTC. Encoded protein: CAISGLLDRTSQRSYEQYF.